The 20 T cell receptor beta chains listed next were all sequenced from one sample in a study of T-cell reconstitution after alpha-beta-depleted transplantation in children. Unique molecular identifiers were incorporated during preparation of the TCRbeta library. TCRdb re-derived calls from the PCR reads in MiXCR, one entry per CDR3 protein. The repertoire includes 550,000 to 600,000 distinct CDR3 sequences, roughly 23% of them detected once, and around 14% sits in the top ten. This specimen was PBMCs, mostly from graft donor cells, taken 360 days after TCRalphabeta/CD19-depleted stem cell transplant. The receptor set was obtained from a boy younger than two who had a stem cell transplant for acute myeloid leukemia, so the T cells may come from the graft donor.

This clonotype was seen a handful of times. The CDR3 protein is CSARTGSQETQYF. The CDR3 DNA reads TGCAGTGCTAGAACAGGGAGCCAAGAGACCCAGTACTTC. The J gene is TRBJ2-5, the V gene TRBV20-1, with D perhaps TRBD1 (6 bases). The V end lost 2 bases, the J end lost 1 base, and 8 bases lay between the germline ends. The CDR3 length is 13 residues. Germline-derived CDR1 and CDR2 are DFQATT and SNEGSKA (reference sequence).

The V gene is TRBV5-5, the J gene TRBJ2-1, with 10 bases that match TRBD2. The CDR3 runs 14 residues. V shed 4 bases and J 8 bases; nucleotides not matched to a gene: 6. Germline assignment: CDR1 SGHKS and CDR2 YYEKEE (reference sequence). The chain's CDR3 is CASSPGLAVDEQFF. The CDR3 DNA is TGTGCCAGCAGCCCAGGACTAGCGGTCGATGAGCAGTTCTTC.

This clonotype has a count of ten or more. This chain connects TRBV20-1 to TRBJ2-7; 8 bases map to TRBD1. This CDR3 region has 14 residues. Trimming took 5 bases from V and 6 from J; bases not matched to a gene: 12. CDR1 and CDR2 (germline): DFQATT, SNEGSKA (reference sequence). The CDR3 bases are TGCAGTGCTTCACGTCCCGGGACAGGCGTCGAGCAGTACTTC. It codes for CSASRPGTGVEQYF.

This rearrangement joins TRBV7-2 to TRBJ2-3; D possibly corresponds to TRBD2 (6 bases). Trimming stripped 6 bases from V and 0 bases from J, with 16 bases between. CDR1 is SGHTA and CDR2 is FQGNSA in the germline V gene. The CDR3 length is 16 residues. The CDR3 DNA reads as TGTGCCAGCAGTTTGGGGAGGACCCTTAGCACAGATACGCAGTATTTT. This encodes CASSLGRTLSTDTQYF.

The chain carries TRBV20-1 and TRBJ1-4; 9 bases agree with TRBD1. The V segment lost 3 bases and the J segment 4 bases; nucleotides outside the gene matches: 6. This CDR3 contains 15 residues. The germline V gene encodes CDR1 DFQATT and CDR2 SNEGSKA (reference sequence). The CDR3 region is CSASGPGQGNEKLFF. The CDR3 nucleotides are TGCAGTGCTAGCGGGCCGGGACAGGGTAATGAAAAACTGTTTTTT.

This clonotype came up a few times. The V gene is TRBV6-5, the J gene TRBJ1-6, with D perhaps TRBD1 (5 bases). This CDR3 has 15 amino acids. Germline V CDR1 and CDR2: MNHEY, SVGAGI. V lost 0 bases, J lost 5 bases, and 8 bases lay in between. In DNA, the CDR3 is TGTGCCAGCAGTTACTCGAAGGACAATAATTCACCCCTCCACTTT. Its protein product is CASSYSKDNNSPLHF.

This chain links TRBV9 with TRBJ2-3; the D call may be TRBD1 or TRBD2 (6 bases each). This CDR3 contains 15 residues. The V and J ends lost 3 bases and 6 bases respectively, with 17 bases between them. Germline V lookup: CDR1 SGDLS, CDR2 YYNGEE. The CDR3: CASSAELSGADTQYF. The DNA of the CDR3 is TGTGCCAGCAGCGCCGAACTTTCGGGGGCCGATACGCAGTATTTT.

This clonotype was seen repeatedly, ten times or more. This chain connects TRBV6-5 to TRBJ2-2; TRBD2 matches at 12 bases. The germline gives CDR1 MNHEY, CDR2 SVGAGI. The V and J ends lost 4 bases and 8 bases, in that order; junction bases with no gene match: 2. CDR3 length: 14 residues. CDR3 loop: CASSSGLAGGELFF. The CDR3 DNA reads as TGTGCCAGCAGTTCCGGACTAGCGGGAGGGGAGCTGTTTTTT.

In this sample, this clonotype turned up many times. The chain couples TRBV29-1 to TRBJ1-2, with no clear D. CDR3 size: 12 residues. The germline V and J ends were trimmed by 5 bases and 4 bases, with 11 bases remaining between them. The germline V gene encodes CDR1 SQVTM and CDR2 ANQGSEA. The CDR3, as DNA: TGCAGCGTTCTTGAGGGCTCCTATGGCTACACCTTC. Protein: CSVLEGSYGYTF.

The genes are TRBV6-1 and TRBJ2-2, with TRBD1 matching 7 bases. Germline CDR1 reads MNHNS; CDR2 reads SASEGT. V was pared by 6 bases and J by 3 bases, with 10 bases of the junction left unmatched. The CDR3 totals 16 residues. This CDR3 reads CASRSRDREYTGELFF. As DNA, the CDR3 is TGTGCCAGCAGGTCCCGGGACAGAGAATACACCGGGGAGCTGTTTTTT.

This clonotype appeared a few times. The chain uses TRBV20-1 and TRBJ2-5, with 9 bases fitting TRBD2. The CDR3 has 15 residues. Germline CDR1 and CDR2: DFQATT and SNEGSKA (reference sequence). V gave up 4 bases and J gave up 1 base; unmatched junction bases: 7. CDR3 in amino acids: CSAKGRGGFQETQYF. The CDR3 DNA reads as TGCAGTGCTAAGGGGCGGGGGGGTTTCCAAGAGACCCAGTACTTC.

This clonotype appeared a single time. This chain uses TRBV20-1 with TRBJ1-6; 8 nucleotides line up with TRBD1. Trimming removed 3 bases from V and 8 bases from J; junction bases left unmatched: 3. The CDR3 is made up of 13 amino acids. From germline, CDR1 is DFQATT and CDR2 SNEGSKA (reference sequence). CDR3: CSASRGQDSPLHF. The CDR3 nucleotides are TGCAGTGCTAGTCGGGGACAGGATTCACCCCTCCACTTT.

This chain uses TRBV12-3 or TRBV12-4 with TRBJ1-5; D is perhaps TRBD1 (5 bases). Trimming shortened V by 5 bases and J by 4 bases, and 12 bases separated the two germline ends. CDR3 length: 14 residues. The CDR3 is CASSRATVNQPQHF. The CDR3 DNA sequence: TGTGCCAGCAGTAGGGCGACAGTTAATCAGCCCCAGCATTTT.

In its sample, this clonotype was seen a few times. V usage is TRBV12-3 or TRBV12-4 and J usage is TRBJ1-1; 7 positions match TRBD1. This CDR3 has 12 residues. V dropped 6 bases and J dropped 3; count of bases not matched to a gene: 1. The CDR3 is CASRTGYTEAFF. DNA of the CDR3: TGTGCCAGCAGGACAGGGTACACTGAAGCTTTCTTT.

The chain carries TRBV20-1 and TRBJ2-5; 12 bases are shared with TRBD2. Germline trimming cut 3 bases from V and 5 bases from J; bases unmatched to any gene: 7. The CDR3 extends over 15 amino acids. CDR1 is DFQATT, CDR2 SNEGSKA, per germline (reference sequence). The CDR3 sequence is CSARRTSGAGETQYF. In nucleotides, the CDR3 is TGCAGTGCTAGGCGGACTAGCGGGGCCGGGGAGACCCAGTACTTC.

This chain uses TRBV7-2 with TRBJ2-1, with 11 bases that match TRBD2. The CDR3 spans 17 residues. In germline, CDR1 is SGHTA, CDR2 FQGNSA. After removal of 5 bases from V and 4 bases from J, the junction contained 10 bases not matched to a gene. The CDR3 DNA reads as TGTGCCAGCAGCCTCTACTCCGGGACTAGCGGTTACAATGAGCAGTTCTTC. This gives the protein CASSLYSGTSGYNEQFF.

This clonotype was seen at least ten times. V and J are TRBV2 and TRBJ1-5; TRBD1 is a possible D gene (6 bases). CDR1 is SNHLY and CDR2 is FYNNEI in the germline V gene. V lost 10 bases and J lost 1, with 14 bases in between. This CDR3 region has 14 residues. The CDR3 is CAMGGQGSNQPQHF. The CDR3 DNA reads as TGTGCCATGGGGGGGCAGGGGAGCAATCAGCCCCAGCATTTT.

This clonotype was counted a few times. The chain joins TRBV13 to TRBJ2-3; maybe TRBD2 (5 bases). Germline loops: CDR1 PRHDT, CDR2 FYEKMQ (reference sequence). Trimming stripped 5 bases from V and 6 bases from J, with 15 bases between. The CDR3 is made up of 14 amino acids. The chain's CDR3 is CASSQLTRMDTQYF. Here the CDR3 DNA reads TGTGCCAGCAGCCAACTAACTAGAATGGATACGCAGTATTTT. Full variable domain (outside the CDR3, taken from reference TRBV13 and TRBJ2-3): AAGVIQSPRHLIKEKRETATLKCYPIPRHDTVYWYQQGPGQDPQFLISFYEKMQSDKGSIPDRFSAQQFSDYHSELNMSSLELGDSALYFCASSQLTRMDTQYFGPGTRLTVL.

This clonotype was recorded a few times. The chain recombines TRBV20-1 with TRBJ1-5; D unclear. This CDR3 has 14 amino acids. V was trimmed by 0 bases and J by 1 base, leaving 7 bases between them. Germline V lookup: CDR1 DFQATT, CDR2 SNEGSKA (reference sequence). This CDR3 is CSARDRASNQPQHF. In nucleotides, the CDR3 is TGCAGTGCTAGAGATCGCGCCAGCAATCAGCCCCAGCATTTT.

This clonotype was seen at least ten times. The chain is built from TRBV5-1 and TRBJ2-1; TRBD2 is a possible D gene (5 bases). CDR3 size: 20 residues. Per germline, CDR1 SGHRS and CDR2 YFSETQ. V shed 1 base and J shed 0 bases, with 23 bases lying between them. The CDR3 region has the DNA TGCGCCAGCAGCTTGTGTGAGTGGGCGGGCAGCCCGAGCTCCTACAATGAGCAGTTCTTC. It codes for CASSLCEWAGSPSSYNEQFF.